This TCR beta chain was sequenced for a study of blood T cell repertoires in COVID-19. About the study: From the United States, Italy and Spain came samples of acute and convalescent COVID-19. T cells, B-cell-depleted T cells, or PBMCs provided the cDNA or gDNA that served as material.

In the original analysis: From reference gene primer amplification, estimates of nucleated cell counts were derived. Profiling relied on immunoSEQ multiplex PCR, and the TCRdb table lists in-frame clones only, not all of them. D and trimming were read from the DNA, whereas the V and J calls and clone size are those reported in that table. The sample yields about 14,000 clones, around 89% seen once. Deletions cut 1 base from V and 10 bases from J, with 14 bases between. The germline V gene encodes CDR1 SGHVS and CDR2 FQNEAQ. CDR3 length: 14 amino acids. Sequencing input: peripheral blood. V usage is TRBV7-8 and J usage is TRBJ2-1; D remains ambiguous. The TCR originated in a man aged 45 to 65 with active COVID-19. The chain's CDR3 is CASSLVGSSLEQFF. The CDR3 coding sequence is TGTGCCAGCAGCTTAGTTGGTAGTTCCCTCGAGCAGTTCTTC.